This T cell receptor (beta chain) was identified in a study of blood T cell repertoires in COVID-19. Study overall: The study drew acute and convalescent COVID-19 samples from the United States, Italy and Spain. Nucleic acid was either cDNA or gDNA, and it came from T cells, B-cell-depleted T cells, or PBMCs.

Per the original methods: Estimates of nucleated cell counts were drawn from the amplification of reference gene primers. The method was immunoSEQ multiplex PCR; TCRdb's version includes in-frame clones alone and lacks a portion of them. V and J calls and clone size follow that table, whereas D and trimming were derived from the DNA. The sample shows 350,000 or so clones, 80% to 90% of them seen only once. This CDR3 contains 11 residues. The V end was cut by 6 bases, the J end by 12 bases, with 11 bases between. In germline, CDR1 is LNHDA, CDR2 SQIVND (reference sequence). This clonotype was sampled from a man aged 25-40 years with active or convalescent COVID-19. This chain connects TRBV19 to TRBJ1-4; D may be TRBD1 (5 bases). Source material: peripheral blood. CDR3 bases: TGTGCCAGTAGATATCGGGGGGAACTGTTTTTT. Its protein product is CASRYRGELFF.